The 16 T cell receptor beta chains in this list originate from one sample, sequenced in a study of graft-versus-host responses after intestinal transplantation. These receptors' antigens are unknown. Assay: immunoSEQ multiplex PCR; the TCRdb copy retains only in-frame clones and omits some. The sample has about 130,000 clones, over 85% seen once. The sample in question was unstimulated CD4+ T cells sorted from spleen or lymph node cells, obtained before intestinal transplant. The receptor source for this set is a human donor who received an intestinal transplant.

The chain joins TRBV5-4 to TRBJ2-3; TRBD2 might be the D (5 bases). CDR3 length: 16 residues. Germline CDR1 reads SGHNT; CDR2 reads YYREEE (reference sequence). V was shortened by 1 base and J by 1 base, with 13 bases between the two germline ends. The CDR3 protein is CASSLLREGGTDTQYF. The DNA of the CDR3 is TGTGCCAGCAGCTTGTTACGGGAAGGAGGCACAGATACGCAGTATTTT.

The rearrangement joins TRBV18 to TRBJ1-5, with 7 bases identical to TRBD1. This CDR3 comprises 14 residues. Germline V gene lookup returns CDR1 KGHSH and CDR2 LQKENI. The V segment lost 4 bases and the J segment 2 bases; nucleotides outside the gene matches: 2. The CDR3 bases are TGTGCCAGCTCACGGGACAGCGGCAATCAGCCCCAGCATTTT. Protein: CASSRDSGNQPQHF.

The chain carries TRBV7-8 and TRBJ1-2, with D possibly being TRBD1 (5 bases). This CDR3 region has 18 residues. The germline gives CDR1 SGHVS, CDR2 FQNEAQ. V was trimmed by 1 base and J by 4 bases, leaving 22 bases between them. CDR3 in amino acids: CASSLVPAGSWVPYGYTF. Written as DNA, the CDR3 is TGTGCCAGCAGCTTAGTACCGGCAGGGTCATGGGTACCCTATGGCTACACCTTC.

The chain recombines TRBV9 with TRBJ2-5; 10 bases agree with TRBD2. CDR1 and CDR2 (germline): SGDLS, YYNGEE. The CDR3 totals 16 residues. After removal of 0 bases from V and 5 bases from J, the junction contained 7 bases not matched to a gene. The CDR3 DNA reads TGTGCCAGCAGCGTAGGGGCTAGCGGGGGAGGTGAGACCCAGTACTTC. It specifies CASSVGASGGGETQYF.

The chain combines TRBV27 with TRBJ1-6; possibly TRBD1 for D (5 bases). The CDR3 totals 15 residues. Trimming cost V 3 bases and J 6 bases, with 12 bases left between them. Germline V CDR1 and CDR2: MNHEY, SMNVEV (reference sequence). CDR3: CASSLSRGPNSPLHF. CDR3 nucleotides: TGTGCCAGCAGTTTGAGTCGGGGACCTAATTCACCCCTCCACTTT.

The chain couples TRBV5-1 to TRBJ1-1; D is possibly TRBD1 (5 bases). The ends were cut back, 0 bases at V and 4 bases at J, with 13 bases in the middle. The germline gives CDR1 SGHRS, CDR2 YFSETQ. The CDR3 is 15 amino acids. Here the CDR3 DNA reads TGCGCCAGCAGCTTGGGGCAGGGAGGGGTCACTGAAGCTTTCTTT. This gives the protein CASSLGQGGVTEAFF.

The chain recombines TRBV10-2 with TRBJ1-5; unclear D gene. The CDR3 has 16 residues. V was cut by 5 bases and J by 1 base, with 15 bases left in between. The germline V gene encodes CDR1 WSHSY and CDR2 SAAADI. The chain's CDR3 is CASSRHFRGSNQPQHF. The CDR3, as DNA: TGCGCCAGCAGTAGACACTTTCGCGGGAGCAATCAGCCCCAGCATTTT.

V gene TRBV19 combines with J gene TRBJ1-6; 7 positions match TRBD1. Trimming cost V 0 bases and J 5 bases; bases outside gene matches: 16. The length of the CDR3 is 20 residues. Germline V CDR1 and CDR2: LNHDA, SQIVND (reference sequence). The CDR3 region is CASSIDPIRTGRNNNSPLHF. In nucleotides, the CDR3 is TGTGCCAGTAGTATAGATCCCATCCGGACAGGTCGGAATAATAATTCACCCCTCCACTTT.

This CDR3 is CASSYSGQGLYTF. The CDR3 DNA reads TGTGCCAGCAGTTACTCGGGACAGGGACTCTACACCTTC. The chain links TRBV6-6 to TRBJ1-2; TRBD1 matches at 9 bases. The CDR3 consists of 13 residues. The V segment lost 0 bases and the J segment 10 bases; nucleotides outside the gene matches: 3. The germline V gene has CDR1 MNHNY and CDR2 SVGAGI (reference sequence).

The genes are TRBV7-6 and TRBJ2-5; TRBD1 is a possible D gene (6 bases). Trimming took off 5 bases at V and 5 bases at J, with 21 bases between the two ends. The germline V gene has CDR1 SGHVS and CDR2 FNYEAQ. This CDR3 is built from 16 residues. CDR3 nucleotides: TGTGCCAGCAGCCCCTCTCCCAGGGGCGCCGGGGAGACCCAGTACTTC. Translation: CASSPSPRGAGETQYF.

CDR3 amino acids: CASSQPGLAVEGQYF. CDR3 bases: TGTGCCAGCAGTCAACCGGGACTAGCGGTAGAAGGGCAGTACTTC. The chain recombines TRBV27 with TRBJ2-7; 11 bases agree with TRBD2. Germline V CDR1 and CDR2: MNHEY, SMNVEV (reference sequence). The CDR3 runs to 15 residues. V shed 5 bases, J shed 9 bases, and the junction held 12 bases outside the gene matches.

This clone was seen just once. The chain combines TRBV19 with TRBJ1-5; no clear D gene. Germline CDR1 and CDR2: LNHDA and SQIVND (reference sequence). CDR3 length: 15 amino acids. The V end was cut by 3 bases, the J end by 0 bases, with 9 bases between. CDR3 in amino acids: CASSIVASSNQPQHF. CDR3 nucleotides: TGTGCCAGTAGTATTGTTGCCAGTAGCAATCAGCCCCAGCATTTT. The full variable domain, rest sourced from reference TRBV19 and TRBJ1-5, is DGGITQSPKYLFRKEGQNVTLSCEQNLNHDAMYWYRQDPGQGLRLIYYSQIVNDFQKGDIAEGYSVSREKKESFPLTVTSAQKNPTAFYLCASSIVASSNQPQHFGDGTRLSIL.

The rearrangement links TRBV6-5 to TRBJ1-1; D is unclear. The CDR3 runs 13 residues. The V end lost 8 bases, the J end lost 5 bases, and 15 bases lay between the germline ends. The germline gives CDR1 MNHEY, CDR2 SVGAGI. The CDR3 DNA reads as TGTGCCAGCCACCTTTGGTCGGGAACTGAAGCTTTCTTT. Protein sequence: CASHLWSGTEAFF.

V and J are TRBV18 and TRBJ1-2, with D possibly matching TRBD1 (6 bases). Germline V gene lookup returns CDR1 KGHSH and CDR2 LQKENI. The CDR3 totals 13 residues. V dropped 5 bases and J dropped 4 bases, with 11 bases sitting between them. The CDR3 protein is CASSEGGVYGYTF. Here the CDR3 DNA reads TGTGCCAGCTCAGAAGGGGGAGTCTATGGCTACACCTTC.

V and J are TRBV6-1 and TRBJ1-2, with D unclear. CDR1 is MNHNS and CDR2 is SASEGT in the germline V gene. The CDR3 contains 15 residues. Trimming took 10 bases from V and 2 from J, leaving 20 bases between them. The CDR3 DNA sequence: TGTGCCACCGCCCGAATGACCAGCGAAAACTATGGCTACACCTTC. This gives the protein CATARMTSENYGYTF.

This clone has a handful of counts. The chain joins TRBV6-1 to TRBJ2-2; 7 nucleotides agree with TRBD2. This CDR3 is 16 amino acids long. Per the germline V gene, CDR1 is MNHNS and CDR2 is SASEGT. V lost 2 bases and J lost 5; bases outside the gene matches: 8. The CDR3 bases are TGTGCCAGCAGTGAATTTCTCGCGGGGGAAACCGGGGAGCTGTTTTTT. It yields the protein CASSEFLAGETGELFF.